The clone carrying this TCR beta chain was seen ten or more times. Its target is not known. A single record per CDR3 protein comes from TCRdb applying MiXCR to the reads. The data show about 46,000 distinct CDR3 sequences, with 20% seen just once and about 18% held by the top ten. These data originate in a study of T cell repertoires in cytomegalovirus infection. The V end lost 5 bases, the J end lost 7 bases, and 21 bases lay between the germline ends. Germline loops: CDR1 SGHTA, CDR2 FQGNSA. This CDR3 spans 15 amino acids. This receptor was taken from a human donor in good health (CMV status not recorded). Some clones in this sample may be carry-over from other donors' samples. Sequencing was done on a sample of PBMCs, sequenced either directly or after in vitro stimulation (not recorded which). This chain uses TRBV7-2 with TRBJ2-7; tentative D call: TRBD2 (6 bases). The CDR3 reads CASSPTSTAFVEQYF. The CDR3 DNA is TGTGCCAGCAGCCCAACTAGCACCGCATTTGTAGAGCAGTACTTC.